This TCR beta chain was recovered during a study of T cell clonotyping in hematopoietic cell transplantation (dated by TCRdb to about 2021). Background for the entire study: The study collected 130 to 150 blood samples from 35 consecutive transplant recipients and their related donors. Recruitment of patients ran from 2015 to early 2017, and follow-up continued until September 2020 or until death. Study-wide findings and limitations: The sample size was limited, and CD4 and CD8 repertoire contributions could not be separated because cells were not sorted. A decrease in recipient TCR diversity was observed after transplant, and a progressive increase in pathologically expanded clonotypes was seen from day 30 to day 180. Recipient repertoires showed only a small fraction of overlap with donor repertoires, and over 97% appeared de novo at the given depth. Inverse Simpson Index values from donors and from recipients before transplant predicted broader TCR repertoire diversity after transplant.

The immunoSEQ assay, a bias-controlled multiplex PCR using V- and J-specific primers, was used to amplify TCR beta CDR3 regions from genomic DNA. A proprietary barcode and Illumina adapter sequences were added to the CDR3 amplicons in a second PCR step. An Illumina MiSeq instrument was used for sequencing of the CDR3 libraries. The authors' pipeline ran thus. Export and quality control were handled in immunoSEQ Analyzer 3.0, while downstream analyses relied on R Bioconductor and Immunarch. Only productive rearrangements within the normalized downsampled data set were used in the calculation of repertoire metrics. In the normalized cohort, clonotypes with more than 5 templates were defined as pathologically expanded. Repertoire diversity was measured with the Inverse Simpson Index. To capture all clonotypes, CMV-specificity analyses were performed on the non-normalized data set. TCRdb obtained this table from immuneACCESS and retained in-frame rearrangements with V and J assigned. These tables miss some clones; where compared with another copy, unresolved V genes account for less than half of the shortfall, and the remainder is unexplained. Clonal size and the V and J genes are those of that table, whereas D and trimming came from the DNA. The sample table contains about 41,000 clones; only one count was recorded for 95% of them. Approximately 0.94% of the sample comes from the top ten.

This clone was recorded only once. Its antigen is unknown. There are no base qualities to consult, and no much larger clone falls within one base. Taken from the germline V gene, the CDR1 and CDR2 loops are SNHLY and FYNNEI. From the cysteine through the phenylalanine, the CDR3 covers 15 amino acids. The entry retains the CDR3 DNA only, 45 bases that are in frame from base 1. Trimmed from V: 10 bases; trimmed from J: 1 base; junction bases lacking a gene match: 10. Blood samples for TCR beta sequencing were provided by related transplant donors. Using Nuclei Lysis Solution, genomic DNA was extracted from unfractionated peripheral blood mononuclear cells that were either fresh or cryopreserved.

The chain employs TRBV2 and TRBJ2-3; TRBD2 aligns with 8 central bases. This clonotype was sampled from a man under 40 in good health. Some clones in this sample may be carry-over from other donors' samples. The sequenced material came from peripheral blood mononuclear cells. The nucleotides read TGTGCCAACACGATACTAGCGGAACGCACAGATACGCAGTATTTT. This sequence encodes CANTILAERTDTQYF.